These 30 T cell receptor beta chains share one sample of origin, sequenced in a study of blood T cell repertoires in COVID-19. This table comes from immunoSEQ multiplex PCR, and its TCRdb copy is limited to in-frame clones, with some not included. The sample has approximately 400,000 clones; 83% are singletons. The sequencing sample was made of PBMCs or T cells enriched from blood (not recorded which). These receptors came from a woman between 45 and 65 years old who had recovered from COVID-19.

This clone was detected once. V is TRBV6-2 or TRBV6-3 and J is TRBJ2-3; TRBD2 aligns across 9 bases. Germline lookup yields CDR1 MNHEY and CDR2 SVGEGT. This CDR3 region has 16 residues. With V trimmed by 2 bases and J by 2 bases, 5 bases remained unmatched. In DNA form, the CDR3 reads TGTGCCAGCAGTTACCTGACTAGCGGTTACACAGATACGCAGTATTTT. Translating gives CASSYLTSGYTDTQYF.

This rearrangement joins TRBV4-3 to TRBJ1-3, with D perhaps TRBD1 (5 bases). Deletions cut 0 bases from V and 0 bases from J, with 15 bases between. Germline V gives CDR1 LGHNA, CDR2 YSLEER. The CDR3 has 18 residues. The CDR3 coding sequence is TGCGCCAGCAGCCAAGACCTACCGGGGGGGTTCTCTGGAAACACCATATATTTT. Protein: CASSQDLPGGFSGNTIYF.

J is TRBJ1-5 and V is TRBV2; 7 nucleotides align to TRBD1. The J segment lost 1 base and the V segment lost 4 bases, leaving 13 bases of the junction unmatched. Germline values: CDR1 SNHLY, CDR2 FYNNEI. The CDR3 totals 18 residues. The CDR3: CASSATPGTVGSNQPQHF. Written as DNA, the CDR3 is TGTGCCAGCAGTGCCACGCCAGGGACAGTTGGGAGCAATCAGCCCCAGCATTTT.

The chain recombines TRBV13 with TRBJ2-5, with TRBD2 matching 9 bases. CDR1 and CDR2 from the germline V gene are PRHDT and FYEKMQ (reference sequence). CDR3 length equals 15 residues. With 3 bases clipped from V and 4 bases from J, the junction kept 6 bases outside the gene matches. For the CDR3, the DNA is TGTGCCAGCAGCTTTAGCGGGAGTTCAGGAGAGACCCAGTACTTC. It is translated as CASSFSGSSGETQYF.

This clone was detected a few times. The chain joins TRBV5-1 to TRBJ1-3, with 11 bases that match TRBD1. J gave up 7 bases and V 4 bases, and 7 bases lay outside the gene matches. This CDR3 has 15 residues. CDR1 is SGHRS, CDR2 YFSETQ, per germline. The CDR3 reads CASSPGTGGINTIYF. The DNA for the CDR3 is TGCGCCAGCAGCCCCGGGACAGGGGGTATCAACACCATATATTTT.

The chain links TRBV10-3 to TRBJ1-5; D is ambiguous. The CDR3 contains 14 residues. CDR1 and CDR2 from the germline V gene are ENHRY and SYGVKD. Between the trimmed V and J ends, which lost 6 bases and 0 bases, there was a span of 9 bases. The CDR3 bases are TGTGCCATCAGCCCCAGTGATAGCAATCAGCCCCAGCATTTT. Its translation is CAISPSDSNQPQHF.

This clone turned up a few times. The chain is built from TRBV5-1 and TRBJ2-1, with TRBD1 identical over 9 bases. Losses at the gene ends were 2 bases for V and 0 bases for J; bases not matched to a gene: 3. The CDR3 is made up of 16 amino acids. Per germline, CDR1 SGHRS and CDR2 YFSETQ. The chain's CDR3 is CASSFRTGVSYNEQFF. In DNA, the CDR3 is TGCGCCAGCAGCTTCCGGACAGGGGTCTCCTACAATGAGCAGTTCTTC.

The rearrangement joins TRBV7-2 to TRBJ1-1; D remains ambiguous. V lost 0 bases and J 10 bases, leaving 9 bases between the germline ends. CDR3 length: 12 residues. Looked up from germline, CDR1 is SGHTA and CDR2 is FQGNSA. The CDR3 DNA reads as TGTGCCAGCAGCTTAGCGTGGTCAGGAGCTTTCTTT. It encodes CASSLAWSGAFF.

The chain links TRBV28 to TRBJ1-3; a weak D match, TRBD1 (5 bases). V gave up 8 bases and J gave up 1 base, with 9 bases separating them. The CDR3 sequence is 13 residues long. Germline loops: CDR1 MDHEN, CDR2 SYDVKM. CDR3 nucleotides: TGTGCCAGCCTCCCAGGGTCTGGAAACACCATATATTTT. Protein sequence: CASLPGSGNTIYF.

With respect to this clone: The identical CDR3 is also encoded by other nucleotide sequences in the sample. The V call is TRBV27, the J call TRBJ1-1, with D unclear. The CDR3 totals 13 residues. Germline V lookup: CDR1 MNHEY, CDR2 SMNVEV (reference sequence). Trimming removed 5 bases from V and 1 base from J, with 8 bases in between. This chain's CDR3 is CASSLTENTEAFF. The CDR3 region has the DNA TGTGCCAGCAGTCTTACAGAGAACACTGAAGCTTTCTTT.

The CDR3: CASSIVQAQNTEAFF. CDR3 in DNA: TGTGCCAGTAGTATAGTACAGGCGCAGAACACTGAAGCTTTCTTT. The chain employs TRBV19 and TRBJ1-1, with D possibly matching TRBD1 (5 bases). This CDR3 region has 15 residues. V dropped 1 base and J dropped 1 base, with 10 bases sitting between them. Germline loops: CDR1 LNHDA, CDR2 SQIVND (reference sequence).

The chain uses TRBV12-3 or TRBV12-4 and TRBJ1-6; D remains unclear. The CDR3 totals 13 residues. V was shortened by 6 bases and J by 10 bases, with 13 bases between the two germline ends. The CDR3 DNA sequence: TGTGCCAGCAGCTTGGGAGGCGAGTCACCCCTCCACTTT. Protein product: CASSLGGESPLHF.

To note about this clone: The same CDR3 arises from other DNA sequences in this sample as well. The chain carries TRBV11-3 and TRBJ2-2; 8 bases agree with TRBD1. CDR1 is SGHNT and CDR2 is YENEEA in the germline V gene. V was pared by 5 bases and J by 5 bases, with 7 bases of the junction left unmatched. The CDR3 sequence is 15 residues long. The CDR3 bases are TGTGCCAGCAGCCTCGGACAGGGTAATACCGGGGAGCTGTTTTTT. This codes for CASSLGQGNTGELFF.

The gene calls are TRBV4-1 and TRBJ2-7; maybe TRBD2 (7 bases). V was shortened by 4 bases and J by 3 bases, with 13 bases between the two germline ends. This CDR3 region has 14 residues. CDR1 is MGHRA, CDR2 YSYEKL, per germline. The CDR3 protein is CASSRGEGGYEQYF. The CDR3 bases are TGCGCCAGCAGCCGCGGGGAGGGGGGCTACGAGCAGTACTTC.

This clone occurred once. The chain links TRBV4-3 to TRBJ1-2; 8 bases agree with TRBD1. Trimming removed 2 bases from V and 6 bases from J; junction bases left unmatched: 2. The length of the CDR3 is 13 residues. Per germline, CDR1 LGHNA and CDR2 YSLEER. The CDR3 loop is CASSQQGANGYTF. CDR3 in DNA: TGCGCCAGCAGCCAACAGGGGGCGAATGGCTACACCTTC.

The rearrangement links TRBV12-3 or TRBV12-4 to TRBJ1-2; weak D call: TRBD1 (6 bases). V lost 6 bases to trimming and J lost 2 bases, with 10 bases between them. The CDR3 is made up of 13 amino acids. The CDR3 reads CASSSGTNYGYTF. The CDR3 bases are TGTGCCAGCAGCTCTGGGACAAACTATGGCTACACCTTC.

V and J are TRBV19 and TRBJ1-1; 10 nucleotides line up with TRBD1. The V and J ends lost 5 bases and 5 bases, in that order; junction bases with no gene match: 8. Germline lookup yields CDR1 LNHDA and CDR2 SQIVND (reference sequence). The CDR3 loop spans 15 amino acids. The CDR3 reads CASSETGGLGTEAFF. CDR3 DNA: TGTGCCAGTAGTGAGACAGGGGGCTTGGGTACTGAAGCTTTCTTT.

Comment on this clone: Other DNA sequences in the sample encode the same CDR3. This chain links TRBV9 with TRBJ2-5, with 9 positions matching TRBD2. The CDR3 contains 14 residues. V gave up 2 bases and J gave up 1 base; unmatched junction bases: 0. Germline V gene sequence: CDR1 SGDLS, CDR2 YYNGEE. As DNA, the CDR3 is TGTGCCAGCAGCGTTAGCGGGGGCCAAGAGACCCAGTACTTC. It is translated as CASSVSGGQETQYF.

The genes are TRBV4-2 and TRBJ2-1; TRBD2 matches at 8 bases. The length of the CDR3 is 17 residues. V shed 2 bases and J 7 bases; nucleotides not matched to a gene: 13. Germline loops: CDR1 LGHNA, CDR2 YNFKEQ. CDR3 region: CASSQFPRSGSRNEQFF. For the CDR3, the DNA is TGTGCCAGCAGCCAATTTCCGCGGAGCGGGAGTAGGAATGAGCAGTTCTTC.

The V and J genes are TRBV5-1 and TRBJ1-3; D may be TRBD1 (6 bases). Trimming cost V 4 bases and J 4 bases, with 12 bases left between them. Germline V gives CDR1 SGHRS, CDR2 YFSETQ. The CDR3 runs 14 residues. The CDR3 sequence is CASSNLQGGNTIYF. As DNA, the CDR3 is TGCGCCAGCAGCAACTTACAGGGCGGAAACACCATATATTTT.

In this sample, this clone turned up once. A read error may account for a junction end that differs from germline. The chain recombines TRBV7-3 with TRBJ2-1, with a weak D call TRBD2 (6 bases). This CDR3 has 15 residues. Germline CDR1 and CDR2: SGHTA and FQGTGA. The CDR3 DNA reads TGTGCCAGCAGCCCAGGTACAACTAGCTACTATGAGCAGTTCTTC. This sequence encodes CASSPGTTSYYEQFF.

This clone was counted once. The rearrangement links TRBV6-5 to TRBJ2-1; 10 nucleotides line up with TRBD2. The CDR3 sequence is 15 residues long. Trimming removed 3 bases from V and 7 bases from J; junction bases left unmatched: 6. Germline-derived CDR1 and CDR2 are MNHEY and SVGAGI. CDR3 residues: CASSYRLAGVNEQFF. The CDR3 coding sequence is TGTGCCAGCAGTTATAGGCTAGCGGGAGTAAATGAGCAGTTCTTC.

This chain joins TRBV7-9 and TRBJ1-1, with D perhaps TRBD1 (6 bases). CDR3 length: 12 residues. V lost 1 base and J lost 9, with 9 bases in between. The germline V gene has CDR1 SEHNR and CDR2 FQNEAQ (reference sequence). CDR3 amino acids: CASSLGDTKAFF. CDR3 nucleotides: TGTGCCAGCAGCTTAGGGGACACCAAAGCTTTCTTT.

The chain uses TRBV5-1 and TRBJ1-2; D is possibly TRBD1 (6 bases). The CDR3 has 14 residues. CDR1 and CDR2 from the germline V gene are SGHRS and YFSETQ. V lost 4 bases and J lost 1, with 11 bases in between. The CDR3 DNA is TGCGCCAGCAGCCTCCTACAGGGTAACTATGGCTACACCTTC. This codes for CASSLLQGNYGYTF.

DNA of the CDR3: TGTGCCAGCTCACCCTTAAACAGGGTCTCCTACGAGCAGTACTTC. Its protein is CASSPLNRVSYEQYF. V gene TRBV18 combines with J gene TRBJ2-7; TRBD1 might be the D (6 bases). V shed 3 bases and J shed 0 bases, with 12 bases lying between them. The CDR3 contains 15 residues. From germline, CDR1 is KGHSH and CDR2 LQKENI.

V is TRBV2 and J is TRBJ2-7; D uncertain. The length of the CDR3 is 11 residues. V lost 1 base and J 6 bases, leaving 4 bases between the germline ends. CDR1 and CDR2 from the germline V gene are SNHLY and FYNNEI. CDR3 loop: CASSEDSEQYF. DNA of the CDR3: TGTGCCAGCAGTGAAGACAGCGAGCAGTACTTC.

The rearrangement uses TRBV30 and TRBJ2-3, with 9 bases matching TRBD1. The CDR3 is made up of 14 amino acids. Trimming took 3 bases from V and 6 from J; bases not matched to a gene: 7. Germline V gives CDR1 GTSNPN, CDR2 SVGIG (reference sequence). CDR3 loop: CAWRRGQGRDTQYF. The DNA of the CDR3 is TGTGCCTGGAGGCGGGGACAGGGTCGGGATACGCAGTATTTT.

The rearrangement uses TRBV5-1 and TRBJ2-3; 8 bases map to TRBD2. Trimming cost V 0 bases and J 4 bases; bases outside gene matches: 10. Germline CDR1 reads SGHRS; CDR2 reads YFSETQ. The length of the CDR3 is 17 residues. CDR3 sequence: CASSLASTSVGADTQYF. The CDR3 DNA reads TGCGCCAGCAGCTTGGCATCGACTAGCGTAGGCGCAGATACGCAGTATTTT.

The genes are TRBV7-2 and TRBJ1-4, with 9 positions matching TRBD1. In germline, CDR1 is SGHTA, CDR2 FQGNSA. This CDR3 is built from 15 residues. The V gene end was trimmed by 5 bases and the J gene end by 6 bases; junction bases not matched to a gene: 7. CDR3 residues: CASSDRDRVYEKLFF. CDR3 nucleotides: TGTGCCAGCAGCGACCGGGACAGGGTTTATGAAAAACTGTTTTTT.

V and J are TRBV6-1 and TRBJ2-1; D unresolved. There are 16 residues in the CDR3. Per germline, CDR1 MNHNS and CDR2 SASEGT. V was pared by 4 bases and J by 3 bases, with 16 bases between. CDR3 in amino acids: CASSGQAAVGYNEQFF. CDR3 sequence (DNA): TGTGCCAGCAGTGGTCAGGCCGCTGTTGGCTACAATGAGCAGTTCTTC.